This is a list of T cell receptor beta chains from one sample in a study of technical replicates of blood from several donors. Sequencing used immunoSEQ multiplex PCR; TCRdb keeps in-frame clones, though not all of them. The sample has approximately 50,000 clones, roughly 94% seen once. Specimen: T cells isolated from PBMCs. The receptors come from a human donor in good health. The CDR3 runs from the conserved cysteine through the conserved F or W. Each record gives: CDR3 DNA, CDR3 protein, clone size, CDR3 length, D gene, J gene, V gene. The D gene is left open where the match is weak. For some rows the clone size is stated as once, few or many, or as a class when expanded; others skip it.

TGTGCCAGCAGCCCCCGACTAGCGGAAAGCTCCTACGAGCAGTACTTC CASSPRLAESSYEQYF - 16 TRBD2 TRBJ2-7 TRBV11-2
TGTGCCAGCAGCGTAGACTTTCTGGGGAGCGGGAGCACCGGGGAGCTGTTTTTT CASSVDFLGSGSTGELFF - 18 TRBD2 TRBJ2-2 TRBV9
TGCGCCAGTCTTAATGAAAAACTGTTTTTT CASLNEKLFF - 10 - TRBJ1-4 TRBV5-1
TGTGCCAGCAGCTCAACTAGGAGCTCCTACGAGCAGTACTTC CASSSTRSSYEQYF - 14 - TRBJ2-7 TRBV11-3
TGCGCCAGCAGCTTGGTCTCAGGGACAGCTAACACCGGGGAGCTGTTTTTT CASSLVSGTANTGELFF - 17 TRBD1 TRBJ2-2 TRBV5-1
TGTGCCAGCAGTCCGACGGGGAAGGTTTATGGCTACACCTTC CASSPTGKVYGYTF once 14 - TRBJ1-2 TRBV28
TGCGCCAGCAGTGACCAACAGGGGAACTATGGCTACACCTTC CASSDQQGNYGYTF - 14 TRBD1 TRBJ1-2 TRBV10-2
TGCGCCAGCAGCTTGGCTACTATTCCAGGGGAGACCCAGTACTTC CASSLATIPGETQYF - 15 - TRBJ2-5 TRBV5-1
TGTGCCAGCAGTCCAAAAGGGACAGGGTTGTTATATCAGCCCCAGCATTTT CASSPKGTGLLYQPQHF - 17 TRBD1 TRBJ1-5 TRBV28
TGCGCCAGCAGCTTGGCTCCGGGGTTCGGTGGAAACACCATATATTTT CASSLAPGFGGNTIYF - 16 - TRBJ1-3 TRBV5-1
TGTGCTAGTGGTTTGGTAACTGGCGCGGCAGAGCAGTACTTC CASGLVTGAAEQYF - 14 - TRBJ2-7 TRBV12-5
TGTGCCAGCAGGATACAGGGGGCGGGCACTGAAGCTTTCTTT CASRIQGAGTEAFF - 14 TRBD1 TRBJ1-1 TRBV6-5
TGTGCCAGCAGCCCAACGGGGGGACTAGCGGGGGGAGATACGCAGTATTTT CASSPTGGLAGGDTQYF - 17 TRBD2 TRBJ2-3 TRBV7-6
TGCGCCAGCAGCGGGACTTTCCAGCCCCAGCATTTT CASSGTFQPQHF - 12 - TRBJ1-5 TRBV23-1
TGTGCCAGCAGCGGCCCCGGGACTAGCGGGGGAACGAACACCGGGGAGCTGTTTTTT CASSGPGTSGGTNTGELFF - 19 TRBD2 TRBJ2-2 TRBV9
TGTGCCAGCAGCCAAAGAAGCGACAATGAGCAGTTCTTC CASSQRSDNEQFF - 13 - TRBJ2-1 TRBV14
TGCAGCGTAGAAGACCGCTCTGGGGCCAACGTCCTGACTTTC CSVEDRSGANVLTF - 14 - TRBJ2-6 TRBV29-1
TGTGCCAGCAGCGACAGTAGTCGCAGGGGGCGCGATGGCTGCACCTTC CASSDSSRRGRDGCTF - 16 TRBD1 TRBJ1-2 TRBV7-8
TGTGCCATCAGCGTAGACAGGGATGGCACTGAAGCTTTCTTT CAISVDRDGTEAFF once 14 TRBD1 TRBJ1-1 TRBV10-3
TGTGCCAGCTCACCACATACTAGCACAGATACGCAGTATTTT CASSPHTSTDTQYF - 14 - TRBJ2-3 TRBV18
TGTGCCAGCACCCTCTTTGGGACAGACTTTCTTTCCTACGAGCAGTACTTC CASTLFGTDFLSYEQYF - 17 TRBD1 TRBJ2-7 TRBV11-2
TGCGCCAGCAGCTTGGCCCCAGGGGGTAGCACAGATACGCAGTATTTT CASSLAPGGSTDTQYF once 16 TRBD1 TRBJ2-3 TRBV5-1
TGTGCCAGCAGGCCTACAGGGGGTGGTTCACCCCTCCACTTT CASRPTGGGSPLHF few 14 TRBD1 TRBJ1-6 TRBV6-5
TGTGCCAGCAAATGGACAGGTGTATTCCCGAATGAGCAGTTCTTC CASKWTGVFPNEQFF - 15 TRBD1 TRBJ2-1 TRBV28
TGTGCCAGCAGTTTAAAACGGTTTGGAGGTCGGGGCATTCAGTACTTC CASSLKRFGGRGIQYF - 16 - TRBJ2-4 TRBV28
TGTGCCAGTAGCCGCCAGACAGGGACGGAGAATTCACCCCTCCACTTT CASSRQTGTENSPLHF - 16 TRBD1 TRBJ1-6 TRBV19
TGTGCCAGCAGCCTCCCCCCCCTTAACTATGGCTACACCTTC CASSLPPLNYGYTF - 14 - TRBJ1-2 TRBV5-6
TGCGCCAGCAGCGAAGGATTAGCGGATACGCAGTATTTT CASSEGLADTQYF once 13 - TRBJ2-3 TRBV5-1
TGCGCCAGCAGCGTGACAGGGGGGAGCTACGAGCAGTACTTC CASSVTGGSYEQYF - 14 TRBD1 TRBJ2-7 TRBV5-1
TGCGCCAGCAGCCAGGGGTCCCCCTACAATGAGCAGTTCTTC CASSQGSPYNEQFF - 14 - TRBJ2-1 TRBV5-1
TGTGCCAGCAGCCCCGGACTAGCGGGAGAGGCGGCCAAAAACATTCAGTACTTC CASSPGLAGEAAKNIQYF - 18 TRBD2 TRBJ2-4 TRBV7-8
TGTGCCAGCAGCTCAAGACAGGGGGTGGCCGGGGAGCTGTTTTTT CASSSRQGVAGELFF - 15 TRBD1 TRBJ2-2 TRBV5-6
TGCGCCAGCAGCTTACAGGGGTTGGATGGCTACACCTTC CASSLQGLDGYTF - 13 TRBD1 TRBJ1-2 TRBV5-1
TGTGCCAGCAGTTATGACAGGTCCAATCAGCCCCAGCATTTT CASSYDRSNQPQHF - 14 - TRBJ1-5 TRBV5-4
TGTGCCAGCAGCTTATATTACGGGGGGAGCACTGAAGCTTTCTTT CASSLYYGGSTEAFF - 15 - TRBJ1-1 TRBV11-2
TGCAGCGTCGCTGGACTAGCGGGAGACGGCGAGCAGTACTTC CSVAGLAGDGEQYF - 14 TRBD2 TRBJ2-7 TRBV29-1
TGTGCCACCGGGACTGGGGCCAACGTCCTGACTTTC CATGTGANVLTF - 12 - TRBJ2-6 TRBV11-2
TGTGCCAGCAGCTTCTTAGGGGCCGAGCAGTACTTC CASSFLGAEQYF once 12 - TRBJ2-7 TRBV11-2
TGTGCCAGCAGCTTAACCGGGACCTATAATTCACCCCTCCACTTT CASSLTGTYNSPLHF - 15 - TRBJ1-6 TRBV7-6
TGTGCCAGTAGTATCCGGGGATGGAATCAGCCCCAGCATTTT CASSIRGWNQPQHF - 14 - TRBJ1-5 TRBV19
TGCAGCGTTGGGGCGTTACGGGACAGGGGGAACATTCAGTACTTC CSVGALRDRGNIQYF - 15 TRBD1 TRBJ2-4 TRBV29-1
TGTGCCAGCAGCTTACCGGGAACCATTTATGGCTACACCTTC CASSLPGTIYGYTF - 14 - TRBJ1-2 TRBV7-9
TGTGCCAGCAGCTTGCGCGGGGGGTCGGTTGATACGCAGTATTTT CASSLRGGSVDTQYF - 15 TRBD2 TRBJ2-3 TRBV13
TGTGCCAGCAGCTTAGACAGGGCAAATCAGCCCCAGCATTTT CASSLDRANQPQHF - 14 - TRBJ1-5 TRBV7-9
TGTGCCAGCAGTCCAACACCGTACAATGAGCAGTTCTTC CASSPTPYNEQFF once 13 - TRBJ2-1 TRBV28
TGTGCCAGCAGTTACGCTAGCGGGAGGGTCACCGGGGAGCTGTTTTTT CASSYASGRVTGELFF - 16 TRBD2 TRBJ2-2 TRBV6-5
TGTGCCAGCTCACCACCGGGGGGCGACAGGGGGCTGAGCGAGCAGTACTTC CASSPPGGDRGLSEQYF - 17 TRBD1 TRBJ2-7 TRBV18
TGTGCCAGCAGCGCCGCGTACGGGAGGCAGCGGGAGGAGCCCCCTCAGTACTTC CASSAAYGRQREEPPQYF - 18 TRBD2 TRBJ2-4 TRBV11-2
TGCGCCAGCAGCTATGGGCCTCCTAGCACAGATACGCAGTATTTT CASSYGPPSTDTQYF - 15 - TRBJ2-3 TRBV5-1
TGTGCCAGCAGTTACCGGGGGGATGGCTACACCTTC CASSYRGDGYTF - 12 - TRBJ1-2 TRBV6-5
TGTGCCATCAGTGAGTCGAATTTTGGAGTCTCTGGAAACACCATATATTTT CAISESNFGVSGNTIYF - 17 - TRBJ1-3 TRBV10-3
TGTGCCAGCTCACTTATAAAACGTTCGGGCAATCAGCCCCAGCATTTT CASSLIKRSGNQPQHF - 16 - TRBJ1-5 TRBV18
TGTGCCATCAGTGCTAACACTGAAGCTTTCTTT CAISANTEAFF - 11 - TRBJ1-1 TRBV10-3
TGCGCCAGCAGCTTGGAAGGAGGTATCTACAATGAGCAGTTCTTC CASSLEGGIYNEQFF - 15 - TRBJ2-1 TRBV5-1